Each of the 12 T cell receptor beta chains below was sequenced from the same sample in a study of T cell responses to AZD1222 COVID-19 vaccine. The protocol was immunoSEQ multiplex PCR, while the TCRdb copy is restricted to in-frame clones and leaves out a portion. The table shows about 120,000 clones, with about 90% occurring only once. Material: peripheral blood, obtained on day 0 of AZD1222 vaccination. These receptors were obtained from an adult in good health.

This chain uses TRBV6-5 with TRBJ1-5, with 7 bases lining up with TRBD1. V gave up 6 bases and J gave up 3 bases; unmatched junction bases: 5. This CDR3 has 14 residues. CDR1 and CDR2 from the germline V gene are MNHEY and SVGAGI. CDR3 loop: CASSTRGANQPQHF. The CDR3 nucleotides are TGTGCCAGCAGCACCAGGGGGGCCAATCAGCCCCAGCATTTT.

The chain recombines TRBV7-9 with TRBJ2-5; possible D gene TRBD1, 6 bases. Trimming took off 0 bases at V and 2 bases at J, with 16 bases between the two ends. The germline gives CDR1 SEHNR, CDR2 FQNEAQ (reference sequence). This CDR3 comprises 17 residues. CDR3 loop: CASSLAQGSAIQETQYF. The CDR3 coding sequence is TGTGCCAGCAGCTTAGCGCAGGGGTCAGCCATTCAAGAGACCCAGTACTTC.

The chain couples TRBV10-3 to TRBJ1-6, with 8 positions matching TRBD1. Germline V gives CDR1 ENHRY, CDR2 SYGVKD. This CDR3 has 18 amino acids. Trimming at V came to 2 bases and at J to 4 bases, leaving 10 bases not matched to a gene. CDR3: CAISETPSGTGYNSPLHF. DNA of the CDR3: TGTGCCATCAGTGAGACGCCCTCCGGGACAGGTTATAATTCACCCCTCCACTTT.

This clone was seen once. This sequence joins TRBV5-4 and TRBJ2-7, with 8 bases identical to TRBD1. Looked up from germline, CDR1 is SGHNT and CDR2 is YYREEE (reference sequence). The CDR3 length is 13 residues. With V trimmed by 4 bases and J by 9 bases, 9 bases remained unmatched. The CDR3 is CASSRGQGPPQYF. CDR3 DNA sequence: TGTGCCAGCAGCCGTGGACAGGGTCCCCCGCAGTACTTC.

The V call is TRBV30, the J call TRBJ1-5, with 7 nucleotides matching TRBD1. Germline trimming cut 1 base from V and 4 bases from J; bases unmatched to any gene: 4. This CDR3 comprises 14 residues. Per the germline V gene, CDR1 is GTSNPN and CDR2 is SVGIG (reference sequence). The CDR3 DNA follows: TGTGCCTGGAGTGGACAGGGAAGAAATCAGCCCCAGCATTTT. Translation: CAWSGQGRNQPQHF. The full variable domain, its missing parts supplied by reference TRBV30 and TRBJ1-5, is SQTIHQWPATLVQPVGSPLSLECTVEGTSNPNLYWYRQAAGRGLQLLFYSVGIGQISSEVPQNLSASRPQDRQFILSSKKLLLSDSGFYLCAWSGQGRNQPQHFGDGTRLSIL.

This clone was seen once. The chain joins TRBV11-2 to TRBJ2-2; 9 bases match TRBD2. This CDR3 is 18 amino acids long. CDR1 and CDR2 (germline): SGHAT, FQNNGV. V gave up 5 bases and J gave up 5 bases; unmatched junction bases: 15. CDR3 nucleotides: TGTGCCAGCAGCCACGGGGGGGCTAGCGGGAAATGGACCGGGGAGCTGTTTTTT. Translation gives CASSHGGASGKWTGELFF.

This clone has just a few counts. The chain couples TRBV9 to TRBJ1-1, with 8 bases fitting TRBD1. The germline CDR1 and CDR2 sequences are SGDLS and YYNGEE. The CDR3 length is 14 residues. J gave up 4 bases and V 3 bases, and 5 bases lay outside the gene matches. The CDR3 DNA follows: TGTGCCAGCAGCGGTCAGACAGGGGTCACTGAAGCTTTCTTT. Translation gives CASSGQTGVTEAFF. Full variable domain (outside the CDR3, taken from reference TRBV9 and TRBJ1-1): DSGVTQTPKHLITATGQRVTLRCSPRSGDLSVYWYQQSLDQGLQFLIQYYNGEERAKGNILERFSAQQFPDLHSELNLSSLELGDSALYFCASSGQTGVTEAFFGQGTRLTVV.

The chain uses TRBV29-1 and TRBJ2-1, with D perhaps given as TRBD1 or TRBD2 (5 bases each). Germline V gene lookup returns CDR1 SQVTM and CDR2 ANQGSEA. This CDR3 is 15 amino acids long. Trimming pared 1 base from V and 0 bases from J, leaving 10 bases between. CDR3 region: CSVEGGLSSYNEQFF. Written as DNA, the CDR3 is TGCAGCGTTGAAGGGGGGTTAAGCTCCTACAATGAGCAGTTCTTC.

The chain couples TRBV5-1 to TRBJ1-2; D uncertain. Between the trimmed V and J ends, which lost 2 bases and 1 base, there was a span of 6 bases. Germline assignment: CDR1 SGHRS and CDR2 YFSETQ. The CDR3 is 13 amino acids. The CDR3 DNA sequence: TGCGCCAGCAGCTTTGAAAGTAACTATGGCTACACCTTC. Protein: CASSFESNYGYTF.

V usage is TRBV7-9 and J usage is TRBJ2-7, with TRBD1 as a possible D gene (5 bases). Germline V gene data show CDR1 as SEHNR and CDR2 as FQNEAQ (reference sequence). This CDR3 region has 11 residues. V lost 8 bases to trimming and J lost 5 bases, with 10 bases between them. CDR3 residues: CASYQGNEQYF. The CDR3 DNA reads TGTGCCAGCTACCAGGGCAACGAGCAGTACTTC.

This chain connects TRBV19 to TRBJ1-4; the D gene is possibly TRBD1 (6 bases). Germline assignment: CDR1 LNHDA and CDR2 SQIVND (reference sequence). Trimming pared 7 bases from V and 0 bases from J, leaving 18 bases between. The length of the CDR3 is 17 residues. As DNA, the CDR3 is TGTGCCAGTACCTTCCGACACAGGGAGGCAACTAATGAAAAACTGTTTTTT. Translated, it gives CASTFRHREATNEKLFF.

This sequence joins TRBV6-5 and TRBJ2-7; D is possibly TRBD1 (6 bases). Germline-derived CDR1 and CDR2 are MNHEY and SVGAGI. The V gene lost 4 bases and the J gene lost 2 bases, with 9 bases spanning the gap. This CDR3 has 13 amino acids. The CDR3 region has the DNA TGTGCCAGCAGTTTGTACAGGGCCTACGAGCAGTACTTC. Residues: CASSLYRAYEQYF.